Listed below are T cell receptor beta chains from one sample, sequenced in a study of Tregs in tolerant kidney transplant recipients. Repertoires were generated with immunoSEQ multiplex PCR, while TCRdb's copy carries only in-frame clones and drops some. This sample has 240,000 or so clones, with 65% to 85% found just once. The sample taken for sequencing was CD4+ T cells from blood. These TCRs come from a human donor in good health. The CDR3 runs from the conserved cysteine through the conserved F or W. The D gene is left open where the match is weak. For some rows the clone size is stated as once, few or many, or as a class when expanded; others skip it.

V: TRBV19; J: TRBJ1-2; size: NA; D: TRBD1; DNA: TGTGCCAGTAATGACAGGGACGATGGCTACACCTTC; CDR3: CASNDRDDGYTF
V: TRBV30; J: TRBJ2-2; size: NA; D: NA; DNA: TGTGCCTGGAGTAGGAGAAACACCGGGGAGCTGTTTTTT; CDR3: CAWSRRNTGELFF
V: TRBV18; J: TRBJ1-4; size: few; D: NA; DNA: TGTGCCAGCTCACTAGCGGGGAGTTCAGGTGAAAAACTGTTTTTT; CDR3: CASSLAGSSGEKLFF
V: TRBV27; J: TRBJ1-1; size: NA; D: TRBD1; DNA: TGTGCCAGCAGGTCCTCCGGGACAGGGGGCGCAGCTTTCTTT; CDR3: CASRSSGTGGAAFF
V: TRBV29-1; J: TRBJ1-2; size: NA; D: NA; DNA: TGCAGCGTTGACCCGCAGGGGAATGGCTACACCTTC; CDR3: CSVDPQGNGYTF
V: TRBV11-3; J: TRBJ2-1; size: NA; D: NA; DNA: TGTGCCAGCAGCTTAAGGCGGGCCAAGGACCATGAGCAGTTCTTC; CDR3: CASSLRRAKDHEQFF
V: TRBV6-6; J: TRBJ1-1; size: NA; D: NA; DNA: TGTGCCAGCAGATCCCCACAGGGATGGGGAAGCACTGAAGCTTTCTTT; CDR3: CASRSPQGWGSTEAFF
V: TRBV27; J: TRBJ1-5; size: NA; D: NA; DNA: TGTGCCAGACAACTCATGGGTCAGCCCCAGCATTTT; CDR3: CARQLMGQPQHF
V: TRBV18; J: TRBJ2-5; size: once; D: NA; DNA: TGTGCCAGCTCACCACCAACCCAAGAGACCCAGTACTTC; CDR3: CASSPPTQETQYF
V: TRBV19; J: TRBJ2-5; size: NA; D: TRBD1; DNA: TGTGCCAGTAGTCAGGGGGTTCAAGAGACCCAGTACTTC; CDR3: CASSQGVQETQYF
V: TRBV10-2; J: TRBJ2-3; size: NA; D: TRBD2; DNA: TGCGCCAGCACCCGACTAGCGGGAGGCTCCACAGATACGCAGTATTTT; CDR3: CASTRLAGGSTDTQYF
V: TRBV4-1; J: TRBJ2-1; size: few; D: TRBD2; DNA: TGCGCCAGCAGCCATCACCCGGGACTAGCGGCCAATGAGCAGTTCTTC; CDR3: CASSHHPGLAANEQFF
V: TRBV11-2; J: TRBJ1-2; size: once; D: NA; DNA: TGTGCCAGCAGCCCCTCCGGGGCGACAAACTATGGCTACACCTTC; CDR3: CASSPSGATNYGYTF
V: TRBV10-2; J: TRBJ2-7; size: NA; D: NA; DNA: TGCGCCACCGTGCCTCAATGGAGCTCCTACGAGCAGTACTTC; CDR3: CATVPQWSSYEQYF
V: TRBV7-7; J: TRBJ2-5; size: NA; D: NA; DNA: TGTGCTAGCAGCTTAGTGGTACAAGAGACCCAGTACTTC; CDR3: CASSLVVQETQYF
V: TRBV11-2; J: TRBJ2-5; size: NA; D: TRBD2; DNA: TGTGCCAGCAGCGGTCGACTAGCGGGAGGGCCGGAGTACTTC; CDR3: CASSGRLAGGPEYF
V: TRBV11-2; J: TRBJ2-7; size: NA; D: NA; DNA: TGTGCCAGCAGCTTCGCGGATATTCTCTCCTACGAGCAGTACTTC; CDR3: CASSFADILSYEQYF
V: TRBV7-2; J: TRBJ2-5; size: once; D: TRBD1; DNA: TGTGCCAGCAGCTTCAACAGGGGAGAGACCCAGTACTTC; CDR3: CASSFNRGETQYF
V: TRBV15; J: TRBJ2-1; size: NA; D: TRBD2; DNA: TGTGCCACCAGCAGAGGGCGACTAGCGGGGGCCGGAACCTACAATGAGCAGTTCTTC; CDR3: CATSRGRLAGAGTYNEQFF
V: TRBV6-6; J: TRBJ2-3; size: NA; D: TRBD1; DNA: TGTGCCAGCAGTACCACGGACAGGGTAGGCGCAGATACGCAGTATTTT; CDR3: CASSTTDRVGADTQYF
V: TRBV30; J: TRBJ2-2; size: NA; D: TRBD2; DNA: TGTGCCTGGAGTCTTCTAGCGGGAGGAGCGGGGGAGCTGTTTTTT; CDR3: CAWSLLAGGAGELFF
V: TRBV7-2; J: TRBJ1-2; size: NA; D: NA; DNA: TGTGCCAGCAGCTTAGGGGTTGGCTATGGCTACACCTTC; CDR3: CASSLGVGYGYTF
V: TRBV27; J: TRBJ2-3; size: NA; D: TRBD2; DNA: TGTGCCAGCAGTTGGGGAGGCGGGAGCTATGGCACAGATACGCAGTATTTT; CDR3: CASSWGGGSYGTDTQYF
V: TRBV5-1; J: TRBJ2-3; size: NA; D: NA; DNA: TGCGCCAGCAGCTTGATACAGGATCGTAATACGCAGTATTTT; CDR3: CASSLIQDRNTQYF
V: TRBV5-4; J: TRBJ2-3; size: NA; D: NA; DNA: TGTGCCAGCAGCCACACTATGGTCACAGATACGCAGTATTTT; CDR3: CASSHTMVTDTQYF
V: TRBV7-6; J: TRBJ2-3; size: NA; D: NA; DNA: TGTGCCAGCAGCCCCGGACGCGATACGCAGTATTTT; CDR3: CASSPGRDTQYF
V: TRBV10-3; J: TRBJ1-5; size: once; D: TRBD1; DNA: TGTGCCATCAGCGGTTCGGGACAGGGGAATCAGCCCCAGCATTTT; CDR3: CAISGSGQGNQPQHF
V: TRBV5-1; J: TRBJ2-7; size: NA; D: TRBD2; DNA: TGCGCCAGCAGCAAGGGGACTAGCGGGCCCTACGAGCAGTACTTC; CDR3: CASSKGTSGPYEQYF
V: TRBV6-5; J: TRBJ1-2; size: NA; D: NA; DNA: TGTGCCAGCAGACGTACGGACAGCTATGGCTACACCTTC; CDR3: CASRRTDSYGYTF
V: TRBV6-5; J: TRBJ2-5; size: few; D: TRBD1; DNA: TGTGCCAGCAGTCAACAGGGGCCTCAGAAGACCCAGTACTTC; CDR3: CASSQQGPQKTQYF
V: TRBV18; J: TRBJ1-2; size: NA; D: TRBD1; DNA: TGTGCCAGCTCACCACCGGGACAGCCTTATGGCTACACCTTC; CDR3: CASSPPGQPYGYTF
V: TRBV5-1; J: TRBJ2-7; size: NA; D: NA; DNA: TGCGCCAGCAGCGTACTAACAGGGGGGGACTACGAGCAGTACTTC; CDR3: CASSVLTGGDYEQYF
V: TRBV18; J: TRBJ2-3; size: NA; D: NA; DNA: TGTGCCAGCTCACCACTTCAACCGCAGGGCGTCCGCACAGATACGCAGTATTTT; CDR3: CASSPLQPQGVRTDTQYF
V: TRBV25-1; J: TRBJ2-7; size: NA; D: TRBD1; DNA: TGTGCCAGCACCCCAGGTCCAGGGGGATACGAGCAGTACTTC; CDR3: CASTPGPGGYEQYF
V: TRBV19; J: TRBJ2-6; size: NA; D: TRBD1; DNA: TGTGCCAGTAGAGATCCGGGACAGGGCTCCTCTGGGGCCAACGTCCTGACTTTC; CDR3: CASRDPGQGSSGANVLTF
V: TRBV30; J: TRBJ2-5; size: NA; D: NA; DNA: TGTGCCTGGAGGAGAGGGGGGGAGACCCAGTACTTC; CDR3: CAWRRGGETQYF
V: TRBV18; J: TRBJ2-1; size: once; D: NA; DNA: TGTGCCAGCTCACCGAGTGTGGGGTCAGGGAATGAGCAGTTCTTC; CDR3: CASSPSVGSGNEQFF
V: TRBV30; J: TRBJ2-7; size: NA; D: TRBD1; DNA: TGTGCCTGGAGAAGGGACAGGGGGGGGGAGCAGTACTTC; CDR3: CAWRRDRGGEQYF
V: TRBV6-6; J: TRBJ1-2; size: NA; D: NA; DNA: TGTGCCAGCAGTCACCTAAAGGATGGCTACACCTTC; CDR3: CASSHLKDGYTF
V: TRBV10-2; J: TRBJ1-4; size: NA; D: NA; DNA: TGCGCCAGCAGTGGTTCCTGGGCTTATAATGAAAAACTGTTTTTT; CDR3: CASSGSWAYNEKLFF
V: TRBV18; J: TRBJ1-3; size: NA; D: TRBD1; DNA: TGTGCCAGCTCATCGGGACAGGGGCCTGGAAACACCATATATTTT; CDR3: CASSSGQGPGNTIYF
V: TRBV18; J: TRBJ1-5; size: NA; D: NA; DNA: TGTGCCAGCTCACCACGTGAAGCTCAGCCCCAGCATTTT; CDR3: CASSPREAQPQHF
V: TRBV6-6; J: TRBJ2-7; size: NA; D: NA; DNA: TGTGCCAGCAGTTATGGACAGCACTCCTACGAGCAGTACTTC; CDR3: CASSYGQHSYEQYF
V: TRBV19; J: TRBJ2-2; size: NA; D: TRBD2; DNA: TGTGCCAGTAGTATAGGGCTAGCGGGATTGGTCGACACCGGGGAGCTGTTTTTT; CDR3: CASSIGLAGLVDTGELFF
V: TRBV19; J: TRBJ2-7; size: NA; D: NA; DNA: TGTGCCAGTAGTATAAGGCCAGGGGACTACGAGCAGTACTTC; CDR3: CASSIRPGDYEQYF
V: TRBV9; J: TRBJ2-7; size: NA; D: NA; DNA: TGTGCCAGCAGCGTAGCAAGCGGATCCTACGAGCAGTACTTC; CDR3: CASSVASGSYEQYF
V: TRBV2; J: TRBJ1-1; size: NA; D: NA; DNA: TGTGCCAGCAGTCTGGGTCGGGGGACTGAAGCTTTCTTT; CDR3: CASSLGRGTEAFF
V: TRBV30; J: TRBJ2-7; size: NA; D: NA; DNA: TGCGCCTGGAGTGTACTTTGGGGGCAGGGCGAGCAGTACTTC; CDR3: CAWSVLWGQGEQYF
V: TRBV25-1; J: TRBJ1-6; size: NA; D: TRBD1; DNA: TGTGCCAGCAGTGTCTCCGGGACAGGAAAATCACCCCTCCACTTT; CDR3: CASSVSGTGKSPLHF
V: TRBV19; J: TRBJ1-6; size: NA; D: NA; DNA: TGTGCCAGTAGTATATCCTATAATTCACCCCTCCACTTT; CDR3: CASSISYNSPLHF
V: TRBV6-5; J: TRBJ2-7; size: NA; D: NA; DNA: TGTGCCAGCAGTCCTAGGAAGACCTACGAGCAGTACTTC; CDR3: CASSPRKTYEQYF
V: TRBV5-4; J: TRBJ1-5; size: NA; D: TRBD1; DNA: TGTGCCAGCAGGGGGGGACAGGGAAGCAATCAGCCCCAGCATTTT; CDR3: CASRGGQGSNQPQHF
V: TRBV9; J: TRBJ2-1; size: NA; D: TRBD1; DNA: TGTGCCAGCAGCGCGCGGGGACAGGAAATCAGTGAGCAGTTCTTC; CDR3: CASSARGQEISEQFF
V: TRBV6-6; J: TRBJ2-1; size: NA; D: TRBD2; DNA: TGTGCCAGCACCTTAGCGGGGGGGATGTACAATGAGCAGTTCTTC; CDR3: CASTLAGGMYNEQFF
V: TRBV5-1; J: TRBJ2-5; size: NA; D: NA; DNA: TGCGCCAGCAGCTTGGGCAACCAAGAGACCCAGTACTTC; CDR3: CASSLGNQETQYF
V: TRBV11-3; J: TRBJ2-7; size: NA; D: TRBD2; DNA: TGTGCCAGCAGCCCACCGGGGACTAGCGCCTACGAGCAGTACTTC; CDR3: CASSPPGTSAYEQYF
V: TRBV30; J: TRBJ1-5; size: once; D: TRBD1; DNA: TGTGCCTGGAGACGACAGGGGGCAAATCAGCCCCAGCATTTT; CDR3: CAWRRQGANQPQHF
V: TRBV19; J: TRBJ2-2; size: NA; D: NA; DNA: TGTGCCAGTACCCCATGGGGGGGGCAGGGGAAGTTTTTGACCGGGGAGCTGTTTTTT; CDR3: CASTPWGGQGKFLTGELFF